The following is a TCR beta chain sequence with its context. The target antigen is unknown. The source of the sample is a study of CD8+ T cells in alopecia areata. In the study overall: Twice a day, 5 to 10 mg of oral tofacitinib was administered to treated patients. Study-wide results and limits: Sequence data from scalp samples additionally include resident alphabeta T cells of normal skin.

The CDR3 sequence is 13 residues long. Trimming left V 4 bases short and J 5 bases short, with 13 bases between. From germline, CDR1 is SQVTM and CDR2 ANQGSEA. Once RNA had been extracted, it was reverse transcribed into cDNA to act as the sequencing template. The assay was immunoSEQ multiplex PCR, and TCRdb's table has in-frame clones only and misses some. Of 120,000 or so clones in the sample, over 60% were seen once. Regarding treatment: oral pan-JAK inhibitor, 5-10 mg twice daily. The origin of this receptor is a human donor with alopecia areata. This chain links TRBV29-1 with TRBJ2-3, with D uncertain. Sequenced material: CD4+ T cells sorted from blood, taken at week 4, from a patient treated with tofacitinib. For the CDR3, the DNA is TGCAGCGTTGGCCAGATGTATAGAGATACGCAGTATTTT. It translates to CSVGQMYRDTQYF.